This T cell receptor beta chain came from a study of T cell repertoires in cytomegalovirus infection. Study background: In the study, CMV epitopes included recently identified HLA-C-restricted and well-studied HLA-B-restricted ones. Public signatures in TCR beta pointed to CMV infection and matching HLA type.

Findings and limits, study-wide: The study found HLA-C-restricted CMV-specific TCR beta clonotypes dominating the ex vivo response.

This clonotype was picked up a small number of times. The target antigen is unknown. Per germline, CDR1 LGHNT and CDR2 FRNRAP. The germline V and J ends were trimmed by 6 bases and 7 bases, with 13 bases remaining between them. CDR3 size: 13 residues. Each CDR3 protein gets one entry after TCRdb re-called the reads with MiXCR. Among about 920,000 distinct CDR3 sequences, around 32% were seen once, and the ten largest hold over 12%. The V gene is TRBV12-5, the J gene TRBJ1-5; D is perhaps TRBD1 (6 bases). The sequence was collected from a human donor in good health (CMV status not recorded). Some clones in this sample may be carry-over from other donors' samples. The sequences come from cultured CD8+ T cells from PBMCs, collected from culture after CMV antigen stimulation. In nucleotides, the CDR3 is TGTGCTAGTGGAACTACAGGGTTCCAGCCCCAGCATTTT. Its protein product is CASGTTGFQPQHF.